This T cell receptor (beta chain) was recovered during a study of OX40 agonist ivuxolimab in advanced cancers. Whole-study context: Dose-escalation patients' cancers were hepatocellular carcinoma, melanoma, renal cell or head and neck cancer. The study's findings and limits: Some of the nonresponding patients also showed low levels of normalized T-cell clonal expansion. Clonal expansion from baseline to week 6 occurred in both CD4+ and CD8+ T cells.

Some clones are missing from TCRdb's copy, which holds only in-frame ones; the method was immunoSEQ multiplex PCR. The sample consists of fewer than 70,000 clones, approximately 80% of them appearing once. The ends lost 0 bases at V and 2 bases at J; junction bases unmatched: 9. CDR1 is SEHNR, CDR2 FQNEAQ, per germline (reference sequence). There are 17 residues in the CDR3. Comment on this clone: What it binds is not known.

The receptor's source is an adult with an advanced solid tumor such as melanoma, head and neck, liver or kidney cancer. This sequence joins TRBV7-9 and TRBJ1-2; the match to TRBD1 covers 7 bases. The starting material was CD4+ or CD8+ T cells sorted from blood, obtained in a trial of the OX40 agonist ivuxolimab. The CDR3 loop reads CASSLAIGQGGNYGYTF. The CDR3 region has the DNA TGTGCCAGCAGCTTAGCGATTGGGCAGGGGGGGAACTATGGCTACACCTTC.